One and the same sample provided the 12 T cell receptor beta chains below, sequenced in a study of CD8 T cells in Susac syndrome. RNA in amounts of roughly 0.5 to 1 ug was reverse transcribed with random hexamers. Each CDR3 protein gets one entry after TCRdb re-called the immunoSEQ multiplex PCR reads with MiXCR. The profile shows around 150,000 distinct CDR3 sequences, around 94% of them singletons. Material for sequencing was CD4+ T cells from PBMCs. The receptor source for this set is a human donor in good health.

V usage is TRBV30 and J usage is TRBJ2-2, with no clear D. The CDR3 has 11 residues. Looked up from germline, CDR1 is GTSNPN and CDR2 is SVGIG (reference sequence). Trimming took 4 bases from V and 6 from J, leaving 6 bases between them. This chain's CDR3 is CAWTGAGELFF. As DNA, the CDR3 is TGTGCCTGGACGGGTGCCGGGGAGCTGTTTTTT.

The V and J genes are TRBV20-1 and TRBJ1-6; 8 positions match TRBD1. V trimming: 3 bases; J trimming: 5 bases; junction bases outside the gene matches: 0. This CDR3 spans 13 amino acids. Germline values: CDR1 DFQATT, CDR2 SNEGSKA (reference sequence). CDR3 residues: CSARGQDNSPLHF. The CDR3 region has the DNA TGCAGTGCTAGGGGACAGGATAATTCACCCCTCCACTTT.

This clonotype has only one observation. The gene calls are TRBV4-3 and TRBJ2-1; D is uncertain. CDR1 LGHNA and CDR2 YSLEER come from the germline V gene. CDR3 length: 15 amino acids. Trimming left V 1 base short and J 8 bases short, with 15 bases between. CDR3 sequence reads: CASSQGALVGYEQFF. In DNA, the CDR3 is TGCGCCAGCAGCCAAGGGGCCTTGGTTGGGTATGAGCAGTTCTTC.

The chain joins TRBV18 to TRBJ2-7; D unclear. Trimming cost V 3 bases and J 5 bases, with 11 bases left between them. This CDR3 comprises 13 residues. Germline loops: CDR1 KGHSH, CDR2 LQKENI. CDR3 DNA sequence: TGTGCCAGCTCACCCCCTTCTAGGGACGAGCAGTACTTC. It yields the protein CASSPPSRDEQYF.

The chain links TRBV18 to TRBJ2-3; D gene unclear. Deletions cut 3 bases from V and 4 bases from J, with 8 bases between. Germline loops: CDR1 KGHSH, CDR2 LQKENI. There are 13 residues in the CDR3. The DNA of the CDR3 is TGTGCCAGCTCACCTAATCCCGCAGATACGCAGTATTTT. Its translation: CASSPNPADTQYF.

This clonotype has a single count. The chain recombines TRBV7-9 with TRBJ2-7, with no clear D. V was trimmed by 5 bases and J by 1 base, leaving 12 bases between them. This CDR3 has 14 residues. Germline lookup yields CDR1 SEHNR and CDR2 FQNEAQ (reference sequence). Written as DNA, the CDR3 is TGTGCCAGCAGCGATCGCTCGGCGTCCTACGAGCAGTACTTC. Translating gives CASSDRSASYEQYF.

V and J are TRBV15 and TRBJ2-3; D uncertain. The germline V and J ends were trimmed by 1 base and 1 base, with 6 bases remaining between them. This CDR3 spans 14 amino acids. Per the germline V gene, CDR1 is LNHNV and CDR2 is YYDKDF (reference sequence). CDR3 in DNA: TGTGCCACCAGCAGAGCTCAGGGCACAGATACGCAGTATTTT. Encoded protein: CATSRAQGTDTQYF.

J is TRBJ2-3 and V is TRBV6-1, with D possibly TRBD1 on 5 matching bases. Per germline, CDR1 MNHNS and CDR2 SASEGT. This CDR3 is 13 amino acids long. The V end lost 5 bases, the J end lost 9 bases, and 15 bases lay between the germline ends. CDR3 sequence (DNA): TGTGCCAGCAGTAAAGAAGGGGCTAACACGCAGTATTTT. Protein sequence: CASSKEGANTQYF.

The chain recombines TRBV7-9 with TRBJ2-1, with 7 bases matching TRBD2. The CDR3 runs 15 residues. Germline CDR1 and CDR2: SEHNR and FQNEAQ (reference sequence). Trimming took 5 bases from V and 0 from J; bases not matched to a gene: 4. The CDR3: CASSPAGSSYNEQFF. CDR3 coding DNA: TGTGCCAGCAGCCCAGCGGGGAGCTCCTACAATGAGCAGTTCTTC.

The V call is TRBV4-2, the J call TRBJ1-2, with 7 bases lining up with TRBD1. J gave up 5 bases and V 0 bases, and 3 bases lay outside the gene matches. The CDR3 totals 14 residues. Germline loops: CDR1 LGHNA, CDR2 YNFKEQ. CDR3 region: CASSQEYRGYGYTF. CDR3 DNA sequence: TGTGCCAGCAGCCAAGAATACAGGGGTTATGGCTACACCTTC.

This sequence joins TRBV29-1 and TRBJ2-1; 8 positions agree with TRBD2. V lost 7 bases and J lost 7; bases outside the gene matches: 6. Germline V gives CDR1 SQVTM, CDR2 ANQGSEA. The CDR3 spans 12 residues. CDR3 bases: TGCAGCGCCCGGGCGGGGGGAAATGAGCAGTTCTTC. It codes for CSARAGGNEQFF.

This chain uses TRBV11-1 with TRBJ2-1, with TRBD2 matching over 12 bases. The V segment lost 6 bases and the J segment 0 bases; nucleotides outside the gene matches: 15. Germline-derived CDR1 and CDR2 are SGHAT and FQDESV (reference sequence). The CDR3 has 20 amino acids. The CDR3 region is CASSQRLAGDPLSSYNEQFF. In DNA form, the CDR3 reads TGTGCCAGCAGTCAGAGACTAGCGGGGGATCCCCTGAGCTCCTACAATGAGCAGTTCTTC.